These T cell receptor beta chains were read from a single sample in a study of shared clonotypes between healthy human individuals. Profiling relied on immunoSEQ multiplex PCR, and the TCRdb table lists in-frame clones only, not all of them. The sample yields some 500,000 clones, 95% to 97% seen once. The sequencing input was naive CD4+ T cells sorted from blood. These TCRs come from a woman in her 30s in good health. Both conserved end residues are part of each CDR3. The order of the fields is J gene, V gene, D gene, clone size, CDR3 protein, CDR3 DNA. The D gene is left open where the match is weak. Clone sizes are given selectively: once, few, many, or a class where the clone is expanded.

TRBJ1-5,TRBV19,TRBD1,-,CASSPRTGDRRPQHF,TGTGCCAGTAGCCCAAGGACAGGGGACAGGAGGCCCCAGCATTTT
TRBJ2-3,TRBV20-1,-,-,CSAPLADTQYF,TGCAGTGCCCCCTTGGCAGATACGCAGTATTTT
TRBJ2-1,TRBV4-1,TRBD2,-,CASSQGLAGGYEQFF,TGCGCCAGCAGCCAAGGACTAGCGGGAGGGTATGAGCAGTTCTTC
TRBJ2-4,TRBV4-1,-,-,CASSQVGQGAKNIQYF,TGCGCCAGCAGCCAAGTCGGCCAGGGGGCCAAAAACATTCAGTACTTC
TRBJ2-7,TRBV28,-,-,CASSEMDEQYF,TGTGCCAGCAGTGAAATGGACGAGCAGTACTTC
TRBJ1-2,TRBV7-6,-,-,CASSLDGTGSSGYGYTF,TGTGCCAGCAGCCTAGACGGGACCGGCAGTTCGGGCTATGGCTACACCTTC
TRBJ2-1,TRBV5-5,TRBD2,-,CASSLTSGDHNEQFF,TGTGCCAGCAGCTTGACTAGCGGGGACCACAATGAGCAGTTCTTC
TRBJ1-4,TRBV5-1,TRBD1,-,CASRAQRQGNEKLFF,TGCGCCAGCAGGGCTCAAAGACAGGGAAATGAAAAACTGTTTTTT
TRBJ1-1,TRBV6-5,-,-,CASRRNTEAFF,TGTGCCAGCAGGAGGAACACTGAAGCTTTCTTT
TRBJ2-6,TRBV28,-,-,CASSPGEGAIYFSGANVLTF,TGTGCCAGCAGTCCCGGGGAGGGGGCGATTTATTTCTCTGGGGCCAACGTCCTGACTTTC
TRBJ1-2,TRBV7-9,-,-,CASLDFGGDDGYTF,TGTGCCAGTCTAGACTTCGGGGGGGATGATGGCTACACCTTC
TRBJ2-2,TRBV7-9,-,few,CASSLAGELFF,TGTGCCAGCAGCTTAGCCGGGGAGCTGTTTTTT
TRBJ1-1,TRBV30,-,-,CAWLGLGMAFF,TGTGCCTGGCTTGGGCTGGGGATGGCTTTCTTT
TRBJ2-7,TRBV5-1,-,-,CASSLVVGTTYEQYF,TGCGCCAGCAGCTTGGTGGTAGGGACCACCTACGAGCAGTACTTC
TRBJ2-2,TRBV5-1,TRBD2,once,CASSSGLAGAGELFF,TGCGCCAGCAGCTCGGGACTAGCGGGAGCCGGGGAGCTGTTTTTT
TRBJ2-2,TRBV5-4,-,-,CASSLTGDTGELFF,TGTGCCAGCAGCTTGACCGGGGACACCGGGGAGCTGTTTTTT
TRBJ1-6,TRBV27,TRBD1,-,CASSRQGPSSPLHF,TGTGCCAGCAGCCGACAGGGTCCGAGCTCACCCCTCCACTTT
TRBJ2-1,TRBV11-3,-,-,CASSLSPLAEPNEQFF,TGTGCCAGCAGCTTAAGTCCTTTAGCGGAGCCCAATGAGCAGTTCTTC
TRBJ2-7,TRBV18,TRBD1,-,CASSLTGLTYEQYF,TGTGCCAGCTCATTGACAGGGTTAACCTACGAGCAGTACTTC
TRBJ2-5,TRBV27,TRBD2,once,CASSLSTSGRHETQYF,TGTGCCAGCAGTTTATCGACTAGCGGGAGACACGAGACCCAGTACTTC
TRBJ1-1,TRBV2,-,once,CASSDDLPGAFF,TGTGCCAGCAGTGACGACCTCCCCGGAGCTTTCTTT
TRBJ1-5,TRBV28,TRBD1,-,CASSWPGQSNQPQHF,TGTGCCAGCAGCTGGCCGGGACAGAGCAATCAGCCCCAGCATTTT
TRBJ2-1,TRBV28,-,-,CASSFPPGLGPGEQFF,TGTGCCAGCAGTTTCCCCCCAGGTTTGGGACCAGGTGAGCAGTTCTTC
TRBJ1-6,TRBV2,-,once,CASSDREDSPLHF,TGTGCCAGCAGTGATAGGGAAGATTCACCCCTCCACTTT
TRBJ2-7,TRBV5-5,-,-,CASSLASVNVYEQYF,TGTGCCAGCAGCTTGGCTTCTGTTAACGTCTACGAGCAGTACTTC
TRBJ1-5,TRBV6-5,TRBD1,-,CASSRDRASNQPQHF,TGTGCCAGCAGCCGGGACAGAGCATCCAATCAGCCCCAGCATTTT
TRBJ1-2,TRBV29-1,-,-,CSVEVNGRNYGYTF,TGCAGCGTTGAAGTTAACGGGAGAAACTATGGCTACACCTTC
TRBJ1-2,TRBV10-3,-,-,CAISSGTWRTF,TGTGCCATCAGCTCCGGGACCTGGAGAACCTTC
TRBJ1-2,TRBV20-1,TRBD1,-,CSAPGQGGYTF,TGCAGTGCGCCAGGACAGGGAGGCTACACCTTC
TRBJ2-5,TRBV18,TRBD1,once,CASSLQGAETQYF,TGTGCCAGCTCACTTCAGGGGGCTGAGACCCAGTACTTC
TRBJ2-7,TRBV19,-,-,CASSTTASSYEQYF,TGTGCCAGTAGTACGACAGCCTCTTCCTACGAGCAGTACTTC
TRBJ1-3,TRBV5-5,-,-,CASSRWGGNTIYF,TGTGCCAGCAGCCGGTGGGGTGGGAACACCATATATTTT
TRBJ2-7,TRBV6-1,-,-,CASSRLAITYEQYF,TGTGCCAGCAGTCGACTGGCCATAACCTACGAGCAGTACTTC
TRBJ1-2,TRBV18,TRBD1,-,CASSPQGATLTISNYGYTF,TGTGCCAGCTCACCTCAGGGGGCCACCTTAACAATATCTAACTATGGCTACACCTTC
TRBJ2-1,TRBV19,-,-,CASSLQDHGYNEQFF,TGTGCCAGTAGCCTTCAAGACCACGGGTACAATGAGCAGTTCTTC
TRBJ2-7,TRBV7-2,-,-,CASSRLDEQYF,TGTGCCAGCAGCCGGTTGGACGAGCAGTACTTC
TRBJ1-2,TRBV7-9,TRBD1,-,CASSLSDRVKYGYTF,TGTGCCAGCAGCCTATCAGACAGGGTTAAATATGGCTACACCTTC
TRBJ1-2,TRBV27,TRBD1,-,CASSFMWDREYTF,TGTGCCAGCAGTTTTATGTGGGACAGGGAGTACACCTTC
TRBJ2-7,TRBV20-1,-,-,CSASGRNEQYF,TGCAGTGCTAGTGGCAGAAACGAGCAGTACTTC
TRBJ1-4,TRBV5-1,-,-,CASSLSPGSDEKLFF,TGCGCCAGCAGCTTGTCACCGGGTAGTGATGAAAAACTGTTTTTT
TRBJ1-4,TRBV9,-,-,CASGKGPPTEKLFF,TGTGCCAGCGGAAAGGGTCCCCCGACAGAAAAACTGTTTTTT
TRBJ2-5,TRBV7-7,-,-,CASSLEAAPIRETQYF,TGTGCCAGCAGCTTAGAGGCCGCGCCTATCCGAGAGACCCAGTACTTC
TRBJ1-5,TRBV2,-,-,CASSSRVSNQPQHF,TGTGCCAGCAGTAGCAGGGTTAGCAATCAGCCCCAGCATTTT
TRBJ2-5,TRBV2,-,-,CASSEAPSPETQYF,TGTGCCAGCAGTGAAGCGCCTAGCCCGGAGACCCAGTACTTC
TRBJ2-1,TRBV7-2,-,-,CASSSRTNTVYNEQFF,TGTGCCAGCAGCTCCCGGACGAATACGGTGTACAATGAGCAGTTCTTC
TRBJ2-2,TRBV9,-,-,CASSVNRRSGLRHTGELFF,TGTGCCAGCAGCGTAAATCGACGGAGTGGACTGAGACACACCGGGGAGCTGTTTTTT
TRBJ1-4,TRBV27,-,-,CASSTPLNEKLFF,TGTGCCAGCAGTACCCCGCTCAATGAAAAACTGTTTTTT
TRBJ2-7,TRBV19,TRBD2,-,CASSRTSGTTYEQYF,TGTGCCAGTAGTCGGACTAGCGGAACGACCTACGAGCAGTACTTC
TRBJ2-5,TRBV6-5,-,-,CASGRGQETQYF,TGTGCCAGCGGCCGGGGCCAAGAGACCCAGTACTTC
TRBJ1-4,TRBV11-2,TRBD1,-,CASSLFTGGREKLFF,TGTGCCAGCAGCTTATTTACAGGGGGCAGGGAAAAACTGTTTTTT
TRBJ1-3,TRBV4-1,-,-,CASSQGYPGPNRLIGNTIYF,TGCGCCAGCAGCCAAGGATATCCGGGACCTAACCGGCTGATTGGAAACACCATATATTTT